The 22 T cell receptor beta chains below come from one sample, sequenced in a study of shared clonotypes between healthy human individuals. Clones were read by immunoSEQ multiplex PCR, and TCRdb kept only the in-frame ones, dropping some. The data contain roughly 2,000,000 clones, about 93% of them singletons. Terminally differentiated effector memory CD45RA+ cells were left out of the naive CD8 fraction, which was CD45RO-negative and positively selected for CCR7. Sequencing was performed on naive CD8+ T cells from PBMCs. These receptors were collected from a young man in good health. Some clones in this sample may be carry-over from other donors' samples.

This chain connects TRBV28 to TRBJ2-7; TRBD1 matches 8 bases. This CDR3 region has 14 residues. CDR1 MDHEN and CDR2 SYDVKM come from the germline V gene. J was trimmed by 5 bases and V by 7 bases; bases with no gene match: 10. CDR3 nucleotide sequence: TGTGCCAGCACCATCGGACAGGGTGGAAACGAGCAGTACTTC. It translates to CASTIGQGGNEQYF.

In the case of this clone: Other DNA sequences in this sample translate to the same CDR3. The CDR3 loop reads CASSLGQGNTEAFF. The CDR3 coding sequence is TGTGCCAGCAGTCTGGGACAGGGGAACACTGAAGCTTTCTTT. V usage is TRBV6-5 and J usage is TRBJ1-1; 9 bases fit TRBD1. This CDR3 has 14 residues. Germline loops: CDR1 MNHEY, CDR2 SVGAGI. V gave up 5 bases and J gave up 1 base; unmatched junction bases: 2.

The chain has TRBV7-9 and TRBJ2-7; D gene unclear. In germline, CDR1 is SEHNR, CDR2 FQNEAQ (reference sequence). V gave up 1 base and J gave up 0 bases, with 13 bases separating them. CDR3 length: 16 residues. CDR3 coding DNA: TGTGCCAGCAGCTTAGTTCTGTTGGGCTTCTCCTACGAGCAGTACTTC. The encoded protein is CASSLVLLGFSYEQYF.

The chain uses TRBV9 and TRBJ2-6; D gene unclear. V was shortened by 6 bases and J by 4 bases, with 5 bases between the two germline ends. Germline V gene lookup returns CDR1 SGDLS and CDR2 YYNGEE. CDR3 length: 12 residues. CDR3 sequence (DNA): TGTGCCAGCAAGGGCGGGGCCAACGTCCTGACTTTC. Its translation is CASKGGANVLTF.

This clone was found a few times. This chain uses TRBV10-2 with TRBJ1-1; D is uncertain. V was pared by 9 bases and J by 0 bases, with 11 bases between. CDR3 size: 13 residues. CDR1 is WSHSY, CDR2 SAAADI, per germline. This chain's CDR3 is CARATGLNTEAFF. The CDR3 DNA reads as TGCGCCAGGGCCACGGGTCTGAACACTGAAGCTTTCTTT.

CDR3 region: CATRLAGWITEAFF. The CDR3 region has the DNA TGTGCCACCCGGTTAGCAGGGTGGATCACTGAAGCTTTCTTT. This chain links TRBV6-5 with TRBJ1-1; weak D call: TRBD1 (5 bases). Trimming shortened V by 10 bases and J by 4 bases, and 19 bases separated the two germline ends. In germline, CDR1 is MNHEY, CDR2 SVGAGI. The CDR3 contains 14 residues.

This CDR3 reads CASSLDRGDEKLFF. The CDR3 DNA reads as TGTGCCAGCTCACTCGACAGGGGTGATGAAAAACTGTTTTTT. The V call is TRBV18, the J call TRBJ1-4, with 8 bases lining up with TRBD1. Germline V gene lookup returns CDR1 KGHSH and CDR2 LQKENI. This CDR3 is 14 amino acids long. The V segment lost 4 bases and the J segment 6 bases; nucleotides outside the gene matches: 4.

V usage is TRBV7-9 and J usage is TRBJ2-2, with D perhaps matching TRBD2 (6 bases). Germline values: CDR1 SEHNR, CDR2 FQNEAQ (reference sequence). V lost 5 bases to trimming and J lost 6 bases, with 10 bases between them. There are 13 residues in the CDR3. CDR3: CASSRGTSGELFF. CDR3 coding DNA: TGTGCCAGCAGCCGCGGGACCTCCGGGGAGCTGTTTTTT.

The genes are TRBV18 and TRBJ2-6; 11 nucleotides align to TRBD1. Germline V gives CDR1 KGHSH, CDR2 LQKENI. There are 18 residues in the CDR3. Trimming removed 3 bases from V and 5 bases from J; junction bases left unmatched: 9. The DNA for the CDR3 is TGTGCCAGCTCACCGCGGGACAGGGGGTCTCAGAGGGCCAACGTCCTGACTTTC. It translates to CASSPRDRGSQRANVLTF.

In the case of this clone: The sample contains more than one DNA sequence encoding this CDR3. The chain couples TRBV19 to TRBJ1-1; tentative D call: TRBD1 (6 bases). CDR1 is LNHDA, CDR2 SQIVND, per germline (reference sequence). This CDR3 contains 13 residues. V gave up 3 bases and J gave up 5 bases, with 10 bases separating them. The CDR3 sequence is CASSIIGGTEAFF. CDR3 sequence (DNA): TGTGCCAGTAGTATCATAGGGGGGACTGAAGCTTTCTTT.

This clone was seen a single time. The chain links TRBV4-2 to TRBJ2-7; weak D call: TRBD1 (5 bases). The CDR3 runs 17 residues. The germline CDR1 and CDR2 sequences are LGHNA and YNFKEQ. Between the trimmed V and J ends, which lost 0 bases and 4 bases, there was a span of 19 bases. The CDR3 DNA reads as TGTGCCAGCAGCCAAGAATCCGGACCAGGGAAACTGTACGAGCAGTACTTC. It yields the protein CASSQESGPGKLYEQYF.

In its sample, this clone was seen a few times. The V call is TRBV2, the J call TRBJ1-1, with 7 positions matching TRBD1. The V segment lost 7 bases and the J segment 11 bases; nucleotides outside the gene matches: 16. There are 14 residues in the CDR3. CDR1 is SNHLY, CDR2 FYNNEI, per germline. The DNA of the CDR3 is TGTGCCAGCACTACCTTTGATAAGGGGGCCAGGGCTTTCTTT. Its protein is CASTTFDKGARAFF.

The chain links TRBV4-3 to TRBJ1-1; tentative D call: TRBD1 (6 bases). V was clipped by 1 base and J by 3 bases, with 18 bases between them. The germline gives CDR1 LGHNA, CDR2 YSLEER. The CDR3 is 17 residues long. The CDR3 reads CASSQGWGGGRYTEAFF. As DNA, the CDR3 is TGCGCCAGCAGCCAAGGGTGGGGAGGGGGGAGGTACACTGAAGCTTTCTTT.

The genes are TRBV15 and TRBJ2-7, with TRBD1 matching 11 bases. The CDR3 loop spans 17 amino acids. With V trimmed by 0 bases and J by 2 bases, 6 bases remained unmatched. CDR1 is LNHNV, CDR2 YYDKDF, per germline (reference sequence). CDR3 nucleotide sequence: TGTGCCACCAGCAGAGATTTTGGGGGACAGGGGGCCTACGAGCAGTACTTC. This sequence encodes CATSRDFGGQGAYEQYF.

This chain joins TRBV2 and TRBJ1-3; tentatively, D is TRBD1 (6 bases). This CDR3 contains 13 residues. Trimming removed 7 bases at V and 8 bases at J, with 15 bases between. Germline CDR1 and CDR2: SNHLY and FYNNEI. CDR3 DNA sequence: TGTGCCAGCACCAGGGGCTTTAGCCACACCATATATTTT. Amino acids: CASTRGFSHTIYF.

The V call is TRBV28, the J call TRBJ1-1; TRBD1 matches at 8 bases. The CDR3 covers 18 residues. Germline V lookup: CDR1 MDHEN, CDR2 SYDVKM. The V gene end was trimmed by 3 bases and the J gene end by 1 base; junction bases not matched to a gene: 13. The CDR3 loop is CASSFYRQGARANTEAFF. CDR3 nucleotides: TGTGCCAGCAGTTTTTACCGCCAGGGGGCGCGTGCGAACACTGAAGCTTTCTTT.

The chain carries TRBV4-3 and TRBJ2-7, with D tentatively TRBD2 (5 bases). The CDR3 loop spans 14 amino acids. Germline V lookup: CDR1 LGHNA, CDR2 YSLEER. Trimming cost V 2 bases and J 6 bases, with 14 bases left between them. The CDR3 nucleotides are TGCGCCAGCAGCCAACTCCTAGGAGGCGCCGAGCAGTACTTC. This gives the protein CASSQLLGGAEQYF.

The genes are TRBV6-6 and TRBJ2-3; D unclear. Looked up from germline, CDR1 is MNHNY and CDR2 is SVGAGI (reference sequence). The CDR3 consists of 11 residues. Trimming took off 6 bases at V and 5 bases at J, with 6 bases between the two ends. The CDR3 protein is CASRAGDTQYF. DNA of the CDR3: TGTGCCAGCAGAGCAGGAGATACGCAGTATTTT.

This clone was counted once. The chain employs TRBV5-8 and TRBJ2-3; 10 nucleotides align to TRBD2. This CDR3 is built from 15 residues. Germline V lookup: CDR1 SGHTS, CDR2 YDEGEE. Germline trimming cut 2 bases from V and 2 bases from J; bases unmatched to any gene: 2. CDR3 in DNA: TGTGCCAGCAGCTTAACTAGCGGGACCACAGATACGCAGTATTTT. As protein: CASSLTSGTTDTQYF.

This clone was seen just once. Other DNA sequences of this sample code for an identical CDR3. CDR3 DNA sequence: TGCAGCGTAGTGAGCTTGCCTTACGAGCAGTACTTC. Protein: CSVVSLPYEQYF. The rearrangement links TRBV29-1 to TRBJ2-7; unclear D gene. The germline V gene has CDR1 SQVTM and CDR2 ANQGSEA. With 6 bases removed from V and 4 bases from J, the gap between germline ends came to 13 bases. This CDR3 is 12 amino acids long.

In DNA, the CDR3 is TGTGCCAGTAGTATACGATCCATCACCGGGGAGCTGTTTTTT. It encodes CASSIRSITGELFF. The chain has TRBV19 and TRBJ2-2; no definite D call. Between the trimmed V and J ends, which lost 2 bases and 4 bases, there was a span of 8 bases. CDR1 and CDR2 from the germline V gene are LNHDA and SQIVND (reference sequence). The CDR3 contains 14 residues.

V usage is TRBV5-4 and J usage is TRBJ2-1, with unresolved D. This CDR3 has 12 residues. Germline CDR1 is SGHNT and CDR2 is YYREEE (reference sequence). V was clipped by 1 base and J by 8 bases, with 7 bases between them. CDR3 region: CASSLSGYEQFF. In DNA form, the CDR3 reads TGTGCCAGCAGCTTGTCTGGGTATGAGCAGTTCTTC.